This T cell receptor beta chain comes out of a study of neurological immune-mediated disorders. General study results and limits: No expanded-clone CDR3 amino acid sequence recurred across subjects, suggesting private TCR-beta repertoires.

V was trimmed by 3 bases and J by 0 bases, leaving 12 bases between them. The germline V gene encodes CDR1 SGHDT and CDR2 YYEEEE. The length of the CDR3 is 15 residues. Each TCR transcript was tagged with a 10-nucleotide random UMI during 5'RACE. TCRdb ran MiXCR on the 5' RACE reads and lists one entry per CDR3 protein. Counted here are about 50,000 distinct CDR3 sequences, more than 8.5% occurring once; the ten biggest clones make up approximately 1.5%. This clonotype was counted ten times or more. Its antigen is unknown. The sample's time point: longitudinal time-point 1 (baseline). 2 million PBMCs stored at -80 C were the source of the unsorted libraries.

The chain employs TRBV5-6 and TRBJ2-5; tentative D call: TRBD2 (6 bases). Specimen: PBMCs. This TCR was recovered from a woman aged 40-49 years in good health. The CDR3 nucleotides read TGTGCCAGCAGCTCCCTCCTAGCGAACCAAGAGACCCAGTACTTC. Translated, it gives CASSSLLANQETQYF.